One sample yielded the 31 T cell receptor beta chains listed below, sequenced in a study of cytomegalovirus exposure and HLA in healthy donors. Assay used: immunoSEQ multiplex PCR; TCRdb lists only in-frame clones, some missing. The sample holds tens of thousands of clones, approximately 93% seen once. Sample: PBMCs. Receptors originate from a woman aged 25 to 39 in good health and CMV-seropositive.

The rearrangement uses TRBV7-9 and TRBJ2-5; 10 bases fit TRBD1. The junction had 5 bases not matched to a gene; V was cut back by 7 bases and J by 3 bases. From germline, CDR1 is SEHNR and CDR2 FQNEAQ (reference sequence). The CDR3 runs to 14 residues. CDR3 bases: TGTGCCAGCAAGAAGGACAGGGGGGAAGAGACCCAGTACTTC. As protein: CASKKDRGEETQYF.

The CDR3 reads CASSSRQGWNEQFF. The CDR3 DNA reads TGTGCCAGCAGCTCCCGACAGGGGTGGAATGAGCAGTTCTTC. The chain links TRBV7-2 to TRBJ2-1, with 8 bases fitting TRBD1. This CDR3 contains 14 residues. With V trimmed by 4 bases and J by 7 bases, 6 bases remained unmatched. CDR1 is SGHTA and CDR2 is FQGNSA in the germline V gene.

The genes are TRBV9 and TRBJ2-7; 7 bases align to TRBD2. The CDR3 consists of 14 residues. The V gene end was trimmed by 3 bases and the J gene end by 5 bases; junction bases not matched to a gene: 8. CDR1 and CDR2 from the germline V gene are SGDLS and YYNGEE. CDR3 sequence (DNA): TGTGCCAGCAGCGCACGGACTAGATCGAACGAGCAGTACTTC. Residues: CASSARTRSNEQYF.

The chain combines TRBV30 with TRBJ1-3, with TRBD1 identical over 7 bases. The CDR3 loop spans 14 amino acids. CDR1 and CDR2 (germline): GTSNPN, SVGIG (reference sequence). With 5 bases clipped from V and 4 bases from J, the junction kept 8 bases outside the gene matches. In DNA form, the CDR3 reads TGTGCCTGGGCGTGGGACAGTCCAGGAAACACCATATATTTT. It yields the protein CAWAWDSPGNTIYF.

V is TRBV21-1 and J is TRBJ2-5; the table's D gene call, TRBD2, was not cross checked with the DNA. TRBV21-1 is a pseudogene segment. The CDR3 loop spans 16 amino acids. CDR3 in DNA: TGTGCCAGCAGCAAAGCGCCCTGGACTGTACAAGAGACCCAGTACTTC. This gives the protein CASSKAPWTVQETQYF.

The CDR3: CASSMKGARETQYF. In nucleotides, the CDR3 is TGTGCCAGTAGTATGAAGGGGGCGCGAGAGACCCAGTACTTC. J is TRBJ2-5 and V is TRBV19, with TRBD1 identical over 7 bases. Germline-derived CDR1 and CDR2 are LNHDA and SQIVND (reference sequence). The CDR3 contains 14 residues. The J segment lost 4 bases and the V segment lost 3 bases, leaving 5 bases of the junction unmatched.

CDR3 nucleotides: TGTGCCAGCAGTCCAAGAGGGACACAAAGGGCCTATGGCTACACCTTC. This codes for CASSPRGTQRAYGYTF. The chain employs TRBV28 and TRBJ1-2; a weak D match, TRBD1 (6 bases). Trimming took 5 bases from V and 4 from J, leaving 20 bases between them. Germline CDR1 is MDHEN and CDR2 is SYDVKM. The CDR3 extends over 16 amino acids.

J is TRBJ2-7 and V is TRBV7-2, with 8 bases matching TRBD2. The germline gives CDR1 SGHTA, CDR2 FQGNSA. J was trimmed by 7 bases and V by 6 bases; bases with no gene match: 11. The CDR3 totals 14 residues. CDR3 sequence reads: CASSRSGSPEEQYF. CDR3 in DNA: TGTGCCAGCAGTAGAAGCGGGAGTCCCGAGGAGCAGTACTTC.

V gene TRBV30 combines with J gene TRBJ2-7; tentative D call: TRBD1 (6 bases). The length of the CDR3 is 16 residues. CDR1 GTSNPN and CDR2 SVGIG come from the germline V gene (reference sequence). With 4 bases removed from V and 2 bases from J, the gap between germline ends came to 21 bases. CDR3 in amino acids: CAWIRGGRDTPYEQYF. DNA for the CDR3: TGTGCCTGGATTAGGGGTGGTAGGGACACTCCCTACGAGCAGTACTTC.

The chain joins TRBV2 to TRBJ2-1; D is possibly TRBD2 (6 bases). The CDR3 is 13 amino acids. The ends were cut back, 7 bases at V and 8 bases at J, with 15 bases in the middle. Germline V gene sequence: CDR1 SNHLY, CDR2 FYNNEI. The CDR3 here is CASTLLGSHEQFF. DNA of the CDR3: TGTGCCAGCACTCTACTCGGGAGTCATGAGCAGTTCTTC. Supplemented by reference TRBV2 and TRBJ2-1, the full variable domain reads EPEVTQTPSHQVTQMGQEVILRCVPISNHLYFYWYRQILGQKVEFLVSFYNNEISEKSEIFDDQFSVERPDGSNFTLKIRSTKLEDSAMYFCASTLLGSHEQFFGPGTRLTVL.

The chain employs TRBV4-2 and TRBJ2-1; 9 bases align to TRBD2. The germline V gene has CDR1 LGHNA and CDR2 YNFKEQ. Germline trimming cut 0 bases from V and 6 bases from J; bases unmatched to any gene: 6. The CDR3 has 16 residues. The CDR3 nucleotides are TGTGCCAGCAGCCAAGATCCGGGACTAGCTGCCAATGAGCAGTTCTTC. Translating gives CASSQDPGLAANEQFF.

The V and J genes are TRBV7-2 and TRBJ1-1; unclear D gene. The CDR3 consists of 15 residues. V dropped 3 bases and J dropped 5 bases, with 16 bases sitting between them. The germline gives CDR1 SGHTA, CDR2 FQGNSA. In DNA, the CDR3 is TGTGCCAGCAGCTTCCGAAGAGGGCCTAGTACTGAAGCTTTCTTT. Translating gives CASSFRRGPSTEAFF.

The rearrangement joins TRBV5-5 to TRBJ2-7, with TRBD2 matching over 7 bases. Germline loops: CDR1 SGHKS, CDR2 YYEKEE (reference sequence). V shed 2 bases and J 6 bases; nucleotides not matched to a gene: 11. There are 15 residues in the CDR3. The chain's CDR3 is CASSLDRGSHPEQYF. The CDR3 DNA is TGTGCCAGCAGCTTAGATCGCGGGAGCCATCCCGAGCAGTACTTC.

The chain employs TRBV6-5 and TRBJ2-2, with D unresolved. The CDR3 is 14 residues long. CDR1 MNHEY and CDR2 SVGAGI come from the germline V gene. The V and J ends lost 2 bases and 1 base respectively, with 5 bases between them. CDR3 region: CASSYAVNTGELFF. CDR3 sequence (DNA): TGTGCCAGCAGTTACGCGGTGAACACCGGGGAGCTGTTTTTT.

In DNA, the CDR3 is TGTGCCAGCAGCCTCCAGATTACCGGGGAGCTGTTTTTT. This codes for CASSLQITGELFF. The chain employs TRBV14 and TRBJ2-2; unclear D gene. The CDR3 totals 13 residues. The germline gives CDR1 SGHDN, CDR2 FVKESK. Between the trimmed V and J ends, which lost 4 bases and 5 bases, there was a span of 8 bases.

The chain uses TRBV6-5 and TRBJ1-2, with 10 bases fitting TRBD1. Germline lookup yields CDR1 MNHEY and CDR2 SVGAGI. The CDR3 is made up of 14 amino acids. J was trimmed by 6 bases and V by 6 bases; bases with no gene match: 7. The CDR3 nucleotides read TGTGCCAGCAGCACGGGACAGGGGTATGATGGCTACACCTTC. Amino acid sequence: CASSTGQGYDGYTF.

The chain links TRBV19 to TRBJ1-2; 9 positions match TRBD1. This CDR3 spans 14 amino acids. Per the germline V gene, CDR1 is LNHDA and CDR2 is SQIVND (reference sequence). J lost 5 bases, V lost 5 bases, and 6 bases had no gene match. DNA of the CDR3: TGTGCCAGTAGTCCCGGCGGGACAGGGTATGGCTACACCTTC. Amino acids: CASSPGGTGYGYTF.

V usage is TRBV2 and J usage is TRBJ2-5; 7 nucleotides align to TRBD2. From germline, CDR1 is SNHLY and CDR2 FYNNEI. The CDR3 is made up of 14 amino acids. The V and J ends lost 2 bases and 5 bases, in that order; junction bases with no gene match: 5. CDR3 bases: TGTGCCAGCAGTGAAACGGGAGGCCCCGAGACCCAGTACTTC. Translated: CASSETGGPETQYF.

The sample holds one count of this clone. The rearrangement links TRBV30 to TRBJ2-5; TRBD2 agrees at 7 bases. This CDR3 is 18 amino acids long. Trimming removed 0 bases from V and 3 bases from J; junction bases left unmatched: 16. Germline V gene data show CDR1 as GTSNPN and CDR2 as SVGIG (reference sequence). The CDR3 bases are TGTGCCTGGAGTGTACGGGGTGGGGGTAGCGGGTTCAAAGAGACCCAGTACTTC. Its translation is CAWSVRGGGSGFKETQYF.

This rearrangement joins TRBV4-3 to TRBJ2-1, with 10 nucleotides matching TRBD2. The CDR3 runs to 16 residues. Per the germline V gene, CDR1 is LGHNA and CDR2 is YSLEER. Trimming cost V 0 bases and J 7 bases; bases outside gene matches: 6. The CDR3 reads CASSQDRLAGKNEQFF. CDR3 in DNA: TGCGCCAGCAGCCAAGATCGACTAGCGGGCAAAAATGAGCAGTTCTTC.

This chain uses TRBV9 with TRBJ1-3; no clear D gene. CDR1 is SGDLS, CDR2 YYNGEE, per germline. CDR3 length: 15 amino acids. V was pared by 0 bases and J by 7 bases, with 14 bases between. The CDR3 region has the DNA TGTGCCAGCAGCGTAGATCCCCGCCGCGGGAACACCATATATTTT. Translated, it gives CASSVDPRRGNTIYF.

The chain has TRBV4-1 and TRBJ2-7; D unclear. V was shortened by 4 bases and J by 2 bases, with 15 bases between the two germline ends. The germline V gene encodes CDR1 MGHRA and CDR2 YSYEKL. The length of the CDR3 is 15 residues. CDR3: CASSRSFGLAYEQYF. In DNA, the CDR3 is TGCGCCAGCAGCCGGAGCTTTGGTCTAGCCTACGAGCAGTACTTC.

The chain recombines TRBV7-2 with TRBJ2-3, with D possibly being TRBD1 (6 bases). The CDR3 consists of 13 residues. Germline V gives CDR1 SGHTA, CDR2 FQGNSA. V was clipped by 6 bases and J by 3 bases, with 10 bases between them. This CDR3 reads CASSIQGTDTQYF. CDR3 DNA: TGTGCCAGCAGTATACAGGGAACAGATACGCAGTATTTT.

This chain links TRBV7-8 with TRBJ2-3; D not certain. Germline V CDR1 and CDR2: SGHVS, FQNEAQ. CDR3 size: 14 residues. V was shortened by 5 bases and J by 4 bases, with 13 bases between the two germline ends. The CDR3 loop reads CASSPRSFADTQYF. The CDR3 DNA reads TGTGCCAGCAGCCCCCGGAGTTTTGCAGATACGCAGTATTTT.

The CDR3 loop is CASSRSGTYYEQYF. For the CDR3, the DNA is TGTGCCAGCAGCCGATCGGGAACCTACTACGAGCAGTACTTC. This chain links TRBV28 with TRBJ2-7; D possibly corresponds to TRBD2 (5 bases). The germline V gene has CDR1 MDHEN and CDR2 SYDVKM. CDR3 size: 14 residues. Trimming shortened V by 6 bases and J by 3 bases, and 15 bases separated the two germline ends.

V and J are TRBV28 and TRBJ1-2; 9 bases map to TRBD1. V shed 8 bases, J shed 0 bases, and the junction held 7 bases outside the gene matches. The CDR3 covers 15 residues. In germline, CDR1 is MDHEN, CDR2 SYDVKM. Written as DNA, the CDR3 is TGTGCCAGCTGGGACAGGGCAGTCCCTAACTATGGCTACACCTTC. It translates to CASWDRAVPNYGYTF.

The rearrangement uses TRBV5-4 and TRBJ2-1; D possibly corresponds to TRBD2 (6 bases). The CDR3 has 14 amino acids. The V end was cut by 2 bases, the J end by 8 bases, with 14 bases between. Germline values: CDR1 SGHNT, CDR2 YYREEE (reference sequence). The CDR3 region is CASSFSGRTDEQFF. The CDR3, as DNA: TGTGCCAGCAGCTTTAGCGGTCGTACGGATGAGCAGTTCTTC.

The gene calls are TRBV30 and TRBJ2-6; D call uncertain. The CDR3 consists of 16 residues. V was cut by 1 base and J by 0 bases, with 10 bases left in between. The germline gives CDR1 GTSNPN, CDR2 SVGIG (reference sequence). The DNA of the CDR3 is TGTGCCTGGAGTGCGACGGGTGGCTCTGGGGCCAACGTCCTGACTTTC. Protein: CAWSATGGSGANVLTF.

The CDR3: CASSLGRRPGANVLTF. The DNA of the CDR3 is TGTGCCAGCAGCCTGGGACGGAGACCTGGGGCCAACGTCCTGACTTTC. V and J are TRBV5-6 and TRBJ2-6; D tentatively fits TRBD1 or TRBD2 (5 bases each). The germline V and J ends were trimmed by 4 bases and 2 bases, with 13 bases remaining between them. From germline, CDR1 is SGHDT and CDR2 YYEEEE. This CDR3 is built from 16 residues. Drawing the rest from reference TRBV5-6 and TRBJ2-6, the complete variable domain is DAGVTQSPTHLIKTRGQQVTLRCSPKSGHDTVSWYQQALGQGPQFIFQYYEEEERQRGNFPDRFSGHQFPNYSSELNVNALLLGDSALYLCASSLGRRPGANVLTFGAGSRLTVL.

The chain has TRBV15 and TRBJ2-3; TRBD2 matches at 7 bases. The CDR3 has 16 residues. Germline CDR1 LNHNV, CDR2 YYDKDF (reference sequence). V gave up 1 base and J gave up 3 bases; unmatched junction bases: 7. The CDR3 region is CATSRVAGLVTDTQYF. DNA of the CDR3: TGTGCCACCAGCAGAGTAGCGGGTCTTGTGACAGATACGCAGTATTTT.

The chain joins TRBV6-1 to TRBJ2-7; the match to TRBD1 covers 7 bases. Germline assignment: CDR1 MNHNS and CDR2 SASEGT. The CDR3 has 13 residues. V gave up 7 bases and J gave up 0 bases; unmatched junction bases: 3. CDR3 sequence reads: CASKDRSSYEQYF. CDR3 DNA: TGTGCCAGCAAGGACAGGAGCTCCTACGAGCAGTACTTC.